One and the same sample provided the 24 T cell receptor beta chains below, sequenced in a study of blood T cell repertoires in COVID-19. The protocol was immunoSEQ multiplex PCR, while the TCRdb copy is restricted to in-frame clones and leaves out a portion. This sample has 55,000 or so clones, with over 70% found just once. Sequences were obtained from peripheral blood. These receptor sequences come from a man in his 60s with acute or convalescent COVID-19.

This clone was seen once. In DNA form, the CDR3 reads TGTGCCAGCAGCAACGACAGGCCTACGAACACCGGGGAGCTGTTTTTT. It codes for CASSNDRPTNTGELFF. This chain uses TRBV21-1 with TRBJ2-2; the table's D call of TRBD1 was not tested on the DNA. TRBV21-1 is listed as a pseudogene. The CDR3 runs to 16 residues.

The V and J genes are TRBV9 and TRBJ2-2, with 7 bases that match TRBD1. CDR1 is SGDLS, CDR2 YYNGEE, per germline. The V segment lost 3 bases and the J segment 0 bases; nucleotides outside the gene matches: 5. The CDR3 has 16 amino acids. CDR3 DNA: TGTGCCAGCAGCGATCCGACAGGGCCGAACACCGGGGAGCTGTTTTTT. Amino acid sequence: CASSDPTGPNTGELFF.

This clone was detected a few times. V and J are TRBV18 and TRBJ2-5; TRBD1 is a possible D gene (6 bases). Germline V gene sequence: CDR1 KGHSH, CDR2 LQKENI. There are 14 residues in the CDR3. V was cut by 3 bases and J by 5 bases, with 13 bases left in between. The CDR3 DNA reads TGTGCCAGCTCACCGAACAGGGCCTTTGAGACCCAGTACTTC. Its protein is CASSPNRAFETQYF.

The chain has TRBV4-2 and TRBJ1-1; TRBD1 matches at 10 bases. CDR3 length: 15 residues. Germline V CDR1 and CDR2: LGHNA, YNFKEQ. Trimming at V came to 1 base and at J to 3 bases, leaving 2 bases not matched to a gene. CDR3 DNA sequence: TGTGCCAGCAGCCAAGCCGGACAGGGGGACACTGAAGCTTTCTTT. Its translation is CASSQAGQGDTEAFF.

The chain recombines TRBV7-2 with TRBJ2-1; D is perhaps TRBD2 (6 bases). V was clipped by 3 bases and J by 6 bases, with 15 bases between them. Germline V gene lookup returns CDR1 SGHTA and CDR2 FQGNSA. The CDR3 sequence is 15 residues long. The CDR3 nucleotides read TGTGCCAGCAGCTTTCAAGCGGGTAACGGCAATGAGCAGTTCTTC. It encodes CASSFQAGNGNEQFF.

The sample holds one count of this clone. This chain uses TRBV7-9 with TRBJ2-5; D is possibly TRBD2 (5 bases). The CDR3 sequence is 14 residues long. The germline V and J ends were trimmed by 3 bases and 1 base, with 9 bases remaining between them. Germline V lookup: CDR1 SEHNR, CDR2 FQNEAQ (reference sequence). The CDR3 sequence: CASSFGSGQETQYF. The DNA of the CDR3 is TGTGCCAGCAGCTTCGGAAGCGGCCAAGAGACCCAGTACTTC.

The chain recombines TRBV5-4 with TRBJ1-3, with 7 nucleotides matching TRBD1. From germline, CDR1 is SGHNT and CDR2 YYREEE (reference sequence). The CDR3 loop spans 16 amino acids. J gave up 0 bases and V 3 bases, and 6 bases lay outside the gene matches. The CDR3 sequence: CASSSGQPNSGNTIYF. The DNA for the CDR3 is TGTGCCAGCAGCTCGGGACAGCCCAACTCTGGAAACACCATATATTTT.

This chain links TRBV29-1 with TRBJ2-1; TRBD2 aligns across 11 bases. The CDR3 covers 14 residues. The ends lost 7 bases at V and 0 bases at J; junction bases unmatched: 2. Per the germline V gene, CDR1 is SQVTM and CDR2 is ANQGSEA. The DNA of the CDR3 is TGCAGCGGGGGACTAGCGGACTCCTACAATGAGCAGTTCTTC. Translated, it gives CSGGLADSYNEQFF.

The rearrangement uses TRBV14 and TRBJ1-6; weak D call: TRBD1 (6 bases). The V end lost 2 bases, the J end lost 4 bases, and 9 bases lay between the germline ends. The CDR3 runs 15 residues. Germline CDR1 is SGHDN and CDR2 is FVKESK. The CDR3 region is CASSQSGVYNSPLHF. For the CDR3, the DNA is TGTGCCAGCAGCCAATCAGGGGTGTATAATTCACCCCTCCACTTT.

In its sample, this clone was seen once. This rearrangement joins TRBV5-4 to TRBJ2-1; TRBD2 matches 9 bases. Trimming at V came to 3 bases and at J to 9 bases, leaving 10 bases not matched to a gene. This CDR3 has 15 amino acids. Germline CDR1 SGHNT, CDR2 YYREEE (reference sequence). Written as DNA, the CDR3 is TGTGCCAGCAGCTCGGGCCAGCGGGGGGAGGGTGAGCAGTTCTTC. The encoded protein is CASSSGQRGEGEQFF.

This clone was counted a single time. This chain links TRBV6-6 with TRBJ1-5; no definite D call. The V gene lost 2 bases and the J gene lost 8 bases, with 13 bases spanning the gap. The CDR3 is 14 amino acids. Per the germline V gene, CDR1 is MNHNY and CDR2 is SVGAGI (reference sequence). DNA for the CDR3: TGTGCCAGCAGTTACGTGGCTAAAGAGGAGCCCCAGCATTTT. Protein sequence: CASSYVAKEEPQHF.

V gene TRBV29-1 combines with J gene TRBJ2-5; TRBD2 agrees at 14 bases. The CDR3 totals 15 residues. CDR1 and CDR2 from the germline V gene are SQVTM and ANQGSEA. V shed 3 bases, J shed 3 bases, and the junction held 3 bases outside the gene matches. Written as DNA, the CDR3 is TGCAGCGTTGAGGGGACTAGCGGGGGAGAAGAGACCCAGTACTTC. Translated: CSVEGTSGGEETQYF.

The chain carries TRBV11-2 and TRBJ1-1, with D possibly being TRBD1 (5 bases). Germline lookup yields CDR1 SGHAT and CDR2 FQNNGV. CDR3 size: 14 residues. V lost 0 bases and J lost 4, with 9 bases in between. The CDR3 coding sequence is TGTGCCAGCAGCTTAGACGACAGTAGCACTGAAGCTTTCTTT. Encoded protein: CASSLDDSSTEAFF.

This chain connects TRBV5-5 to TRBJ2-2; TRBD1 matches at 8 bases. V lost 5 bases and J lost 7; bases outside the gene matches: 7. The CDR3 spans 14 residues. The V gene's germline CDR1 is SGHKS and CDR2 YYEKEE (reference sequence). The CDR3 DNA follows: TGTGCCAGCAGGCCTCAGGGGGCGAACGGGGAGCTGTTTTTT. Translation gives CASRPQGANGELFF. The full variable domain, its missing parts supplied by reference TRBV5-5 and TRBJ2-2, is DAGVTQSPTHLIKTRGQQVTLRCSPISGHKSVSWYQQVLGQGPQFIFQYYEKEERGRGNFPDRFSARQFPNYSSELNVNALLLGDSALYLCASRPQGANGELFFGEGSRLTVL.

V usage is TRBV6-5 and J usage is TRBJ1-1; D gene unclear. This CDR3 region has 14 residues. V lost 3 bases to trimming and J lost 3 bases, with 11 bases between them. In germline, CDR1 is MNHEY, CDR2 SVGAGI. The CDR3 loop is CASSYFGEDTEAFF. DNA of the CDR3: TGTGCCAGCAGTTATTTCGGGGAGGACACTGAAGCTTTCTTT.

The CDR3 nucleotides are TGCAGCGTGAATTGGGGAGACACTGAAGCTTTCTTT. It translates to CSVNWGDTEAFF. The chain carries TRBV29-1 and TRBJ1-1, with D hard to call. Germline loops: CDR1 SQVTM, CDR2 ANQGSEA. The CDR3 totals 12 residues. Trimming pared 6 bases from V and 3 bases from J, leaving 11 bases between.

This chain's CDR3 is CASSEMQGIYGYTF. CDR3 DNA sequence: TGTGCCAGCAGTGAAATGCAGGGGATCTATGGCTACACCTTC. This chain joins TRBV6-1 and TRBJ1-2; D perhaps matches TRBD1 (6 bases). CDR3 size: 14 residues. V gave up 2 bases and J gave up 4 bases, with 11 bases separating them. From germline, CDR1 is MNHNS and CDR2 SASEGT.

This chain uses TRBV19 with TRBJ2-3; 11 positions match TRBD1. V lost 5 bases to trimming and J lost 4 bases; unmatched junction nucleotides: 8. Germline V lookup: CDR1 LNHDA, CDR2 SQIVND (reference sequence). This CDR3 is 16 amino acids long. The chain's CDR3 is CASSPRDRGMSDTQYF. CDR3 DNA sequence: TGTGCCAGTAGTCCACGGGACAGGGGGATGTCAGATACGCAGTATTTT.

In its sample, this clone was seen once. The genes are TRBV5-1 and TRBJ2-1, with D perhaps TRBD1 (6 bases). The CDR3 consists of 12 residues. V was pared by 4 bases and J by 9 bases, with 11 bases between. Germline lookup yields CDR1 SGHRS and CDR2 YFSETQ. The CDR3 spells CASSRTVSEQFF. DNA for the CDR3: TGCGCCAGCAGCCGGACAGTGAGTGAGCAGTTCTTC.

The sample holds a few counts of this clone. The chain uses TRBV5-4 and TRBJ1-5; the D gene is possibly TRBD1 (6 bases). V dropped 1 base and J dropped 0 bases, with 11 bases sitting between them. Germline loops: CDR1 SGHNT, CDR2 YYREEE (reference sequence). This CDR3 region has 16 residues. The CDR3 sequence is CASSLWAGDSNQPQHF. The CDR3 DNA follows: TGTGCCAGCAGCTTGTGGGCAGGGGATAGCAATCAGCCCCAGCATTTT.

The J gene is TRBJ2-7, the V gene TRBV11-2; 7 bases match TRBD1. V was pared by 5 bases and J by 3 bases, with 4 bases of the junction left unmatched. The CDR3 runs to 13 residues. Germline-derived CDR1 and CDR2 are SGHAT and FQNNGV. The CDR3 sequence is CASSNRQGYEQYF. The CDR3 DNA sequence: TGTGCCAGCAGCAACCGACAGGGCTACGAGCAGTACTTC.

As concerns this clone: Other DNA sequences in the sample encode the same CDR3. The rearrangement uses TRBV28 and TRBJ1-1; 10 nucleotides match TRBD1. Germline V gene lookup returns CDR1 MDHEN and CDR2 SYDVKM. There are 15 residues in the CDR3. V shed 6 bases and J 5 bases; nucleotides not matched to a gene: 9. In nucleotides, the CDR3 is TGTGCCAGCAGCAGGGACAGGGGAGGAAAAACTGAAGCTTTCTTT. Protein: CASSRDRGGKTEAFF. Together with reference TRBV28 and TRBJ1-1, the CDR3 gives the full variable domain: DVKVTQSSRYLVKRTGEKVFLECVQDMDHENMFWYRQDPGLGLRLIYFSYDVKMKEKGDIPEGYSVSREKKERFSLILESASTNQTSMYLCASSRDRGGKTEAFFGQGTRLTVV.

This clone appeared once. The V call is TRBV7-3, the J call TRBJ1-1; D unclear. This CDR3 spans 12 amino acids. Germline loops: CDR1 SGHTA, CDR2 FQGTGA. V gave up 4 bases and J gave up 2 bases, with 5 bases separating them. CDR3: CASSSSNTEAFF. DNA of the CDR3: TGTGCCAGCAGCTCCTCCAACACTGAAGCTTTCTTT.

In DNA, the CDR3 is TGTGCCAGCAGTCGACAGGGAGTCAATCAGCCCCAGCATTTT. Protein sequence: CASSRQGVNQPQHF. This rearrangement joins TRBV6-5 to TRBJ1-5; 7 nucleotides line up with TRBD1. The CDR3 has 14 amino acids. The germline gives CDR1 MNHEY, CDR2 SVGAGI. Unmatched junction bases numbered 4, after V lost 5 bases and J lost 3 bases.